This T cell receptor (beta chain) was obtained from a study of cytomegalovirus exposure and HLA in healthy donors. Across the whole study: Falling in the Caucasian-associated ancestry cluster were about 82% of 398 genotyped donors.

60 Vbeta and 13 Jbeta primers were used in PCR. Original handling: Later analysis identified tens of millions of unique TCR beta chains, approximately 11 million shared. Clones were read by immunoSEQ multiplex PCR, and TCRdb kept only the in-frame ones, dropping some. V and J calls and clone size are copied from that table; D and trimming were computed from the DNA. The table records around 140,000 clones, approximately 80% of them present only once. The TCR comes from a woman between 18 and 29 years old in good health and CMV-seropositive. Source material: PBMCs.

CDR3 amino acids: CASSRYRDGTGELFF. As DNA, the CDR3 is TGTGCCAGCAGCCGCTACAGAGACGGAACCGGGGAGCTGTTTTTT. The rearrangement uses TRBV7-2 and TRBJ2-2, with D uncertain. This CDR3 is built from 15 residues. Per germline, CDR1 SGHTA and CDR2 FQGNSA. The ends were cut back, 5 bases at V and 5 bases at J, with 15 bases in the middle.